This T cell receptor beta chain was observed in a study of blood T cell repertoires in COVID-19. On the study more broadly: The United States, Italy and Spain were the sources of the acute and convalescent COVID-19 samples. Nucleic acid was either cDNA or gDNA, and it came from T cells, B-cell-depleted T cells, or PBMCs.

How the authors handled the data: Nucleated cell number was recorded as an estimate derived from reference gene primer amplification. Clones were read by immunoSEQ multiplex PCR, and TCRdb kept only the in-frame ones, dropping some. The V and J calls and clone size were taken over from that table, and D and trimming were inferred from the DNA. This sample carries some 100,000 clones, roughly 83% of them seen once, and the ten largest clones take 15% to 20%. The sequence was collected from a woman aged 55-69 years with acute or convalescent COVID-19. Input material: peripheral blood.

Written as DNA, the CDR3 is TGTGCCAGCAGTTCCTCCGTCGAAGAGACCCAGTACTTC. It yields the protein CASSSSVEETQYF. The chain recombines TRBV28 with TRBJ2-5; no clear D. Trimming cost V 4 bases and J 3 bases, with 9 bases left between them. Germline CDR1 reads MDHEN; CDR2 reads SYDVKM. This CDR3 is 13 amino acids long.